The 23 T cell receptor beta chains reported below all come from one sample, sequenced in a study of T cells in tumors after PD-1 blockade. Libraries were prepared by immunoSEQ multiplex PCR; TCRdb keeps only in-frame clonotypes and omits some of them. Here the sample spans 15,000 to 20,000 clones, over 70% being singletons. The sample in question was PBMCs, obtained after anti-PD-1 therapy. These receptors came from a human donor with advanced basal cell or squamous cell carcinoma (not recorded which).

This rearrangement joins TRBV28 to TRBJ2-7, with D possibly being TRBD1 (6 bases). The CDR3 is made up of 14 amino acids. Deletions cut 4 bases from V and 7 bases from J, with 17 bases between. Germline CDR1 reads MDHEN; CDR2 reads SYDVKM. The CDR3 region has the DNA TGTGCCAGCAGTTCCTACAGGGAAGGTAGGGAGCAGTACTTC. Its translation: CASSSYREGREQYF.

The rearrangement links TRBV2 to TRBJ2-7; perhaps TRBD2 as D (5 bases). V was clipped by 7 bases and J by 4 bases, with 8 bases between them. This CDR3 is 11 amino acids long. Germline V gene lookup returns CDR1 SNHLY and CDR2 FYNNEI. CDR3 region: CASTGNYEQYF. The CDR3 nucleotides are TGTGCCAGCACCGGGAATTACGAGCAGTACTTC.

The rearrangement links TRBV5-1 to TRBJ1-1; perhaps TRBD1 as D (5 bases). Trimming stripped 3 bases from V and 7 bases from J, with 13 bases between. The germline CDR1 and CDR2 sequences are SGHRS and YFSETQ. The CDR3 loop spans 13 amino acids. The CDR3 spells CASSSPGTVEAFF. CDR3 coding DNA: TGCGCCAGCAGCTCACCCGGGACGGTTGAAGCTTTCTTT.

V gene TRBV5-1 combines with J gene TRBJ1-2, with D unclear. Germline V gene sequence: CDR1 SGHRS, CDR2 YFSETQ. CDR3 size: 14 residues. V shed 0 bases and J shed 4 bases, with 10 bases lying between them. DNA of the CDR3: TGCGCCAGCAGCTTGGGTCAGACACCCTATGGCTACACCTTC. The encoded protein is CASSLGQTPYGYTF.

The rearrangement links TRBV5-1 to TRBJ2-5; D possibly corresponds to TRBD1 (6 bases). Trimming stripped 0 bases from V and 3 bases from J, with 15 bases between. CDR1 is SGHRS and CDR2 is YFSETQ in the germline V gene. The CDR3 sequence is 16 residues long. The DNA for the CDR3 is TGCGCCAGCAGCTTGGGGGACACCATGGGGGAAGAGACCCAGTACTTC. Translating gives CASSLGDTMGEETQYF.

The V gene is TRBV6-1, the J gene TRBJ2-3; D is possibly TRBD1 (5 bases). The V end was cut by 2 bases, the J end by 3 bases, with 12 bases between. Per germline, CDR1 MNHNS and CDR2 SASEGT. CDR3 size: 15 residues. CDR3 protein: CASSEKPGFTDTQYF. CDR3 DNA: TGTGCCAGCAGTGAAAAGCCAGGGTTTACAGATACGCAGTATTTT.

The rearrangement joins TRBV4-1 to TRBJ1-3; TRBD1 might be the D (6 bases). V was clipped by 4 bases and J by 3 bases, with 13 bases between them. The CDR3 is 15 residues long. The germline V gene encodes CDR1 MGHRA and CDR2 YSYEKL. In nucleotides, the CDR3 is TGCGCCAGCAGCCGATTCACAGGGATTGGAAACACCATATATTTT. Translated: CASSRFTGIGNTIYF.

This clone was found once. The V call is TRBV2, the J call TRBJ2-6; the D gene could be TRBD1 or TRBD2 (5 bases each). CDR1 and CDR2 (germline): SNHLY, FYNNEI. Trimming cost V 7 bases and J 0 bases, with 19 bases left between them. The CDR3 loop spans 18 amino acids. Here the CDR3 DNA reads TGTGCCAGCACGGCCCAAAGAGGGGTTGGCTCTGGGGCCAACGTCCTGACTTTC. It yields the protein CASTAQRGVGSGANVLTF. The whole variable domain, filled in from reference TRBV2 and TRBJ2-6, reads EPEVTQTPSHQVTQMGQEVILRCVPISNHLYFYWYRQILGQKVEFLVSFYNNEISEKSEIFDDQFSVERPDGSNFTLKIRSTKLEDSAMYFCASTAQRGVGSGANVLTFGAGSRLTVL.

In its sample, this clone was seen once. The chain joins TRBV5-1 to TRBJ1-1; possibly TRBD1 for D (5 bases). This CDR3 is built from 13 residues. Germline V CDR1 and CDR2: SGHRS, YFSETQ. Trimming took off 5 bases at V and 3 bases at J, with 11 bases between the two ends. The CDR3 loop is CASRPQGYTEAFF. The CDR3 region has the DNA TGCGCCAGCAGACCTCAGGGATACACTGAAGCTTTCTTT.

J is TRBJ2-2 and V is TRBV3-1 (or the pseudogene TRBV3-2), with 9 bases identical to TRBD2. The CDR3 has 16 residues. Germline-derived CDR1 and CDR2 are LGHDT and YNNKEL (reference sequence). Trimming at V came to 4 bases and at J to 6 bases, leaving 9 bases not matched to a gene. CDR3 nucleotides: TGTGCCAGCAGCCGGGGGCTAGCGGGACTGCCCGGGGAGCTGTTTTTT. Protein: CASSRGLAGLPGELFF.

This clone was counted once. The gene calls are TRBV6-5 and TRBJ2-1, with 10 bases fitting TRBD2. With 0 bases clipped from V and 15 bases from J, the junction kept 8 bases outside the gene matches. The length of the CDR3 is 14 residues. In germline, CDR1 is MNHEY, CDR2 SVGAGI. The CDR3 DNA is TGTGCCAGCAGTTACTCGTCTAGCGGGAGATTTCGGTTCTTC. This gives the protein CASSYSSSGRFRFF.

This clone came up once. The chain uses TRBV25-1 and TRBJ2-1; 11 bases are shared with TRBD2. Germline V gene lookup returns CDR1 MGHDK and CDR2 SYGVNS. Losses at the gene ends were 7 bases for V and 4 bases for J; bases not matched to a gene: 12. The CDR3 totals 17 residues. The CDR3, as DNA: TGTGCCAGCACCCCTCCGCTGGGACTAGCGGCATACAATGAGCAGTTCTTC. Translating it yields CASTPPLGLAAYNEQFF.

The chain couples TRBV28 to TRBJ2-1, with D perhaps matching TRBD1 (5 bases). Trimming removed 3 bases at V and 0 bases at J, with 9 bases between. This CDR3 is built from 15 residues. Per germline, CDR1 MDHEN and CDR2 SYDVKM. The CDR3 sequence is CASSLADTSYNEQFF. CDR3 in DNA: TGTGCCAGCAGTTTGGCGGACACCTCCTACAATGAGCAGTTCTTC.

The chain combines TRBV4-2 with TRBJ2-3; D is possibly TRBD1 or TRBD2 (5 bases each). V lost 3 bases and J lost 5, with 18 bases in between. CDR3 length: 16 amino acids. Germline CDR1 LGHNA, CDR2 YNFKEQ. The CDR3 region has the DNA TGTGCCAGCAGCCAGCGACCGGGACCAGGGTTAGATACGCAGTATTTT. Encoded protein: CASSQRPGPGLDTQYF.

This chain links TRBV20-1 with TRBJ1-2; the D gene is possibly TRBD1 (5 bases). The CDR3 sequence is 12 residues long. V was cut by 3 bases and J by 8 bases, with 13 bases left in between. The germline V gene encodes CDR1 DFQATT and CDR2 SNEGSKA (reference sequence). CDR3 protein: CSASRGVQGYTF. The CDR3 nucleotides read TGCAGTGCTAGTAGGGGAGTACAGGGCTACACCTTC.

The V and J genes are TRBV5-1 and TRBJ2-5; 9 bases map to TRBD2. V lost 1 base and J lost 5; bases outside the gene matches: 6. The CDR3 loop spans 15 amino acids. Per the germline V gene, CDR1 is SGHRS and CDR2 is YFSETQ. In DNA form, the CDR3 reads TGCGCCAGCAGCTTGTGGCGGGGGGGCTATGAGACCCAGTACTTC. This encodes CASSLWRGGYETQYF.

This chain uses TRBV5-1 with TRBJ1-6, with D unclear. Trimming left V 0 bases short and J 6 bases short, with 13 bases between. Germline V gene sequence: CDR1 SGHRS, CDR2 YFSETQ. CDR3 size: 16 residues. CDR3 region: CASSLGHGHPNSPLHF. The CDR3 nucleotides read TGCGCCAGCAGCTTGGGACATGGCCATCCTAATTCACCCCTCCACTTT. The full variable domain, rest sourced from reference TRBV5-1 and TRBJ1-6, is KAGVTQTPRYLIKTRGQQVTLSCSPISGHRSVSWYQQTPGQGLQFLFEYFSETQRNKGNFPGRFSGRQFSNSRSEMNVSTLELGDSALYLCASSLGHGHPNSPLHFGNGTRLTVT.

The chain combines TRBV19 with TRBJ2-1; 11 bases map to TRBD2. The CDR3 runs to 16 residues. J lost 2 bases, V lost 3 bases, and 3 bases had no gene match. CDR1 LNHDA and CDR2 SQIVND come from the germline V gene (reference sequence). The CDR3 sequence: CASSIRLAGTYNEQFF. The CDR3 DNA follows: TGTGCCAGTAGTATTAGACTAGCGGGGACCTACAATGAGCAGTTCTTC.

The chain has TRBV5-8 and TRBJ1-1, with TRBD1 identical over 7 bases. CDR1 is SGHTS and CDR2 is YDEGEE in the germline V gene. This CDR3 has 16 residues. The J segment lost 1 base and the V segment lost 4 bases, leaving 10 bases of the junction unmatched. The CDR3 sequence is CASSLGQVYTNTEAFF. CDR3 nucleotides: TGTGCCAGCAGCCTAGGACAGGTCTACACGAACACTGAAGCTTTCTTT. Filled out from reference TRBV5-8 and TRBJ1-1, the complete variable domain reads EAGVTQSPTHLIKTRGQQATLRCSPISGHTSVYWYQQALGLGLQFLLWYDEGEERNRGNFPPRFSGRQFPNYSSELNVNALELEDSALYLCASSLGQVYTNTEAFFGQGTRLTVV.

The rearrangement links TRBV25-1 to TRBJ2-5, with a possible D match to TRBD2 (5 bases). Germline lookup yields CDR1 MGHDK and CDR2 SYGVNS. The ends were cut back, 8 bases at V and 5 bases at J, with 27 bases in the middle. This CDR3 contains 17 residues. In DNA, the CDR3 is TGTGCCAGCTTTCAATTCCCGGGAATCACATCCCGGGAGACCCAGTACTTC. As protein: CASFQFPGITSRETQYF. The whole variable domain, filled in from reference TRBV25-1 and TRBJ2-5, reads EADIYQTPRYLVIGTGKKITLECSQTMGHDKMYWYQQDPGMELHLIHYSYGVNSTEKGDLSSESTVSRIRTEHFPLTLESARPSHTSQYLCASFQFPGITSRETQYFGPGTRLLVL.

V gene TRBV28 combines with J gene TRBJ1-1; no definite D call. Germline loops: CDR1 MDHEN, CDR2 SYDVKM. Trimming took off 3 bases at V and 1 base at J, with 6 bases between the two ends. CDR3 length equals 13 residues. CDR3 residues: CASSFASNTEAFF. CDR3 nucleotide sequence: TGTGCCAGCAGTTTTGCCTCGAACACTGAAGCTTTCTTT.

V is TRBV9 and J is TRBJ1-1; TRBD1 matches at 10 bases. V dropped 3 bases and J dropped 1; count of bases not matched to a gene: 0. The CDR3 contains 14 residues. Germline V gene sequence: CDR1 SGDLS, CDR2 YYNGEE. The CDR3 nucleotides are TGTGCCAGCAGCGGGACAGGGGGGAACACTGAAGCTTTCTTT. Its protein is CASSGTGGNTEAFF.

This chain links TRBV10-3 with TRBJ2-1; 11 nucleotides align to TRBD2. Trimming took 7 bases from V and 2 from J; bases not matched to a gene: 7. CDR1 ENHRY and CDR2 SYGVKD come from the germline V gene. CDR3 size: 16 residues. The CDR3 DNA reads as TGTGCCATCACTCCTATAGCGGGAGGGACCTACAATGAGCAGTTCTTC. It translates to CAITPIAGGTYNEQFF.